One and the same sample provided the 29 T cell receptor beta chains below, sequenced in a study of T cell responses to AZD1222 COVID-19 vaccine. TCRdb's table, derived via immunoSEQ multiplex PCR, lists solely in-frame clones and lacks some. This table has around 94,000 clones, 85% appearing once. Source: peripheral blood, taken 28 days after the second AZD1222 dose. Receptor source: an adult who received the AZD1222 COVID-19 vaccine.

The J gene is TRBJ2-3, the V gene TRBV19, with D unclear. CDR3 length: 13 amino acids. Germline V gene lookup returns CDR1 LNHDA and CDR2 SQIVND (reference sequence). Trimming left V 4 bases short and J 4 bases short, with 9 bases between. DNA for the CDR3: TGTGCCAGTAGTAGGAAGTCTTCAGATACGCAGTATTTT. It codes for CASSRKSSDTQYF.

This clone has only a few counts. The genes are TRBV7-8 and TRBJ1-5; no firm D call. Trimming took 5 bases from V and 4 from J, leaving 9 bases between them. Per germline, CDR1 SGHVS and CDR2 FQNEAQ. The CDR3 covers 13 residues. The DNA for the CDR3 is TGTGCCAGCAGCCCATCGCGGAATCAGCCCCAGCATTTT. Translated: CASSPSRNQPQHF. Full variable domain (rest looked up from reference TRBV7-8 and TRBJ1-5): GAGVSQSPRYKVAKRGQDVALRCDPISGHVSLFWYQQALGQGPEFLTYFQNEAQLDKSGLPSDRFFAERPEGSVSTLKIQRTQQEDSAVYLCASSPSRNQPQHFGDGTRLSIL.

As regards this clone: The germline gene is not matched at one end of the junction; a read error may be the cause. This rearrangement joins TRBV6-5 to TRBJ1-1; D call uncertain. Germline V gene lookup returns CDR1 MNHEY and CDR2 SVGAGI. There are 12 residues in the CDR3. CDR3: CAGRHLGTEAFF. DNA for the CDR3: TGTGCCGGCAGGCACTTAGGCACTGAAGCTTTCTTT.

The V call is TRBV27, the J call TRBJ1-2; D remains ambiguous. Between the trimmed V and J ends, which lost 4 bases and 0 bases, there was a span of 9 bases. The germline V gene encodes CDR1 MNHEY and CDR2 SMNVEV (reference sequence). The CDR3 is 14 amino acids. The CDR3 sequence is CASSSGTTNYGYTF. The CDR3 bases are TGTGCCAGCAGTTCAGGAACAACTAACTATGGCTACACCTTC.

The V and J genes are TRBV6-6 and TRBJ1-5; TRBD1 might be the D (5 bases). Trimming removed 8 bases at V and 0 bases at J, with 17 bases between. The CDR3 is 16 amino acids. The germline gives CDR1 MNHNY, CDR2 SVGAGI (reference sequence). The CDR3 is CASARGPRGSNQPQHF. The CDR3 nucleotides read TGTGCCAGCGCTAGGGGCCCGCGGGGTAGCAATCAGCCCCAGCATTTT.

The chain links TRBV27 to TRBJ2-4, with no clear D. Trimming cost V 6 bases and J 0 bases, with 9 bases left between them. CDR3 length equals 14 residues. Germline assignment: CDR1 MNHEY and CDR2 SMNVEV (reference sequence). CDR3 protein: CASSPLLAKNIQYF. The DNA for the CDR3 is TGTGCCAGCAGCCCTTTGCTAGCCAAAAACATTCAGTACTTC.

J is TRBJ2-5 and V is TRBV5-1; a weak D match, TRBD2 (6 bases). Germline lookup yields CDR1 SGHRS and CDR2 YFSETQ. The length of the CDR3 is 14 residues. Trimming left V 3 bases short and J 0 bases short, with 9 bases between. The CDR3 loop reads CASSSGGYQETQYF. CDR3 sequence (DNA): TGCGCCAGCAGCTCTGGAGGGTACCAAGAGACCCAGTACTTC.

In nucleotides, the CDR3 is TGTGCCTGCCTTAGCGGGAGGGCCTCCAGCGTTTACGAGCAGTACTTC. It yields the protein CACLSGRASSVYEQYF. The chain employs TRBV30 and TRBJ2-7; TRBD2 agrees at 11 bases. V trimming: 6 bases; J trimming: 4 bases; junction bases outside the gene matches: 14. The CDR3 extends over 16 amino acids. The germline V gene encodes CDR1 GTSNPN and CDR2 SVGIG (reference sequence).

CDR3 protein: CASSSGTVYGYTF. In DNA form, the CDR3 reads TGTGCCAGCAGCTCCGGGACAGTCTATGGCTACACCTTC. The chain carries TRBV7-9 and TRBJ1-2; TRBD1 agrees at 7 bases. This CDR3 spans 13 amino acids. From germline, CDR1 is SEHNR and CDR2 FQNEAQ (reference sequence). The V gene end was trimmed by 4 bases and the J gene end by 4 bases; junction bases not matched to a gene: 3.

The J gene is TRBJ2-2, the V gene TRBV7-3; no clear D gene. CDR3 size: 12 residues. CDR1 and CDR2 from the germline V gene are SGHTA and FQGTGA. Between the trimmed V and J ends, which lost 2 bases and 5 bases, there was a span of 3 bases. The CDR3 bases are TGTGCCAGCAGCTTATTGACCGGGGAGCTGTTTTTT. Its translation: CASSLLTGELFF.

The V and J genes are TRBV28 and TRBJ2-5; 12 bases agree with TRBD2. This CDR3 spans 14 amino acids. Germline V gene lookup returns CDR1 MDHEN and CDR2 SYDVKM. The V and J ends lost 3 bases and 7 bases, in that order; junction bases with no gene match: 3. CDR3 bases: TGTGCCAGCAGTTTCCAGACTAGCGGGGGGACCCAGTACTTC. This encodes CASSFQTSGGTQYF.

The chain is built from TRBV7-9 and TRBJ2-1; TRBD1 matches 10 bases. Germline loops: CDR1 SEHNR, CDR2 FQNEAQ (reference sequence). The V segment lost 5 bases and the J segment 10 bases; nucleotides outside the gene matches: 8. The CDR3 is 14 residues long. CDR3 in amino acids: CASSPGTGEMEQFF. The DNA for the CDR3 is TGTGCCAGCAGCCCCGGGACAGGGGAAATGGAGCAGTTCTTC.

The V gene is TRBV5-4, the J gene TRBJ2-3, with 12 nucleotides matching TRBD2. J lost 3 bases, V lost 1 base, and 6 bases had no gene match. CDR3 length: 17 amino acids. Germline CDR1 reads SGHNT; CDR2 reads YYREEE (reference sequence). This CDR3 reads CASSLNPGLAGTDTQYF. The CDR3 region has the DNA TGTGCCAGCAGCTTGAATCCCGGACTAGCGGGAACAGATACGCAGTATTTT.

This chain connects TRBV7-2 to TRBJ1-2; 7 bases are shared with TRBD1. CDR1 and CDR2 (germline): SGHTA, FQGNSA. The V gene end was trimmed by 5 bases and the J gene end by 1 base; junction bases not matched to a gene: 13. The CDR3 spans 17 residues. The CDR3 DNA sequence: TGTGCCAGCAGCAACCGGGACAGAAAACCTTTTAACTATGGCTACACCTTC. Residues: CASSNRDRKPFNYGYTF. Looking up the rest from reference TRBV7-2 and TRBJ1-2 gives the full variable domain: GAGVSQSPSNKVTEKGKDVELRCDPISGHTALYWYRQSLGQGLEFLIYFQGNSAPDKSGLPSDRFSAERTGGSVSTLTIQRTQQEDSAVYLCASSNRDRKPFNYGYTFGSGTRLTVV.

The rearrangement joins TRBV6-1 to TRBJ1-2; 9 positions agree with TRBD1. The CDR3 spans 15 residues. The germline V gene encodes CDR1 MNHNS and CDR2 SASEGT. Trimming took 1 base from V and 5 from J; bases not matched to a gene: 5. CDR3 coding DNA: TGTGCCAGCAGTGAAGGATGGGGACAGGGATATGGCTACACCTTC. Its translation: CASSEGWGQGYGYTF.

The rearrangement links TRBV27 to TRBJ2-3; no firm D call. Germline CDR1 and CDR2: MNHEY and SMNVEV (reference sequence). This CDR3 is built from 17 residues. Trimming pared 1 base from V and 4 bases from J, leaving 18 bases between. DNA for the CDR3: TGTGCCAGCAGTTTATACAGTCCAGGCCCGGTTGCAGATACGCAGTATTTT. This translates into CASSLYSPGPVADTQYF.

The J gene is TRBJ2-7, the V gene TRBV7-8; D perhaps matches TRBD1 (6 bases). The CDR3 is made up of 17 amino acids. Trimming took off 0 bases at V and 0 bases at J, with 15 bases between the two ends. Germline loops: CDR1 SGHVS, CDR2 FQNEAQ. CDR3 in amino acids: CASSLAVGDIHSYEQYF. CDR3 coding DNA: TGTGCCAGCAGCTTAGCGGTAGGGGACATCCACTCCTACGAGCAGTACTTC.

V usage is TRBV30 and J usage is TRBJ2-6; no definite D call. V gave up 2 bases and J gave up 1 base, with 9 bases separating them. The CDR3 spans 15 residues. CDR1 GTSNPN and CDR2 SVGIG come from the germline V gene (reference sequence). This CDR3 is CAWSLGYSGANVLTF. The CDR3 DNA sequence: TGTGCCTGGAGTCTAGGATATTCTGGGGCCAACGTCCTGACTTTC.

This chain links TRBV10-1 with TRBJ1-2; TRBD1 agrees at 7 bases. Trimming removed 6 bases from V and 7 bases from J; junction bases left unmatched: 8. Germline values: CDR1 WNHNN, CDR2 SYGVQD (reference sequence). The CDR3 has 13 amino acids. The DNA of the CDR3 is TGCGCCAGCAGCCCGGACAGGAACGTTGGCTACACCTTC. Protein product: CASSPDRNVGYTF.

The sample holds a few counts of this clone. The chain carries TRBV19 and TRBJ2-1; D is possibly TRBD2 (7 bases). The germline V and J ends were trimmed by 3 bases and 2 bases, with 11 bases remaining between them. CDR1 and CDR2 from the germline V gene are LNHDA and SQIVND (reference sequence). The CDR3 loop spans 15 amino acids. CDR3 DNA sequence: TGTGCCAGTAGTATTCAAGGGGGGGCCTACAATGAGCAGTTCTTC. The encoded protein is CASSIQGGAYNEQFF. Variable domain in full (rest from reference TRBV19 and TRBJ2-1): DGGITQSPKYLFRKEGQNVTLSCEQNLNHDAMYWYRQDPGQGLRLIYYSQIVNDFQKGDIAEGYSVSREKKESFPLTVTSAQKNPTAFYLCASSIQGGAYNEQFFGPGTRLTVL.

This sequence joins TRBV5-1 and TRBJ1-2; 7 bases agree with TRBD1. V was clipped by 4 bases and J by 8 bases; unmatched bases: 11. Germline assignment: CDR1 SGHRS and CDR2 YFSETQ. The CDR3 contains 14 residues. In DNA form, the CDR3 reads TGCGCCAGCAGCCCGACCGACAGGGCCGGAGGCTACACCTTC. As protein: CASSPTDRAGGYTF.

This clone was counted a few times. The chain combines TRBV4-1 with TRBJ1-1, with a tentative D call TRBD1 (5 bases). V gave up 2 bases and J gave up 4 bases, with 14 bases separating them. Per germline, CDR1 MGHRA and CDR2 YSYEKL. The CDR3 loop spans 15 amino acids. The CDR3 here is CASSQFSTGGTEAFF. CDR3 bases: TGCGCCAGCAGCCAATTCTCAACCGGGGGCACTGAAGCTTTCTTT.

The chain links TRBV29-1 to TRBJ2-1, with TRBD2 as a possible D gene (6 bases). The V end lost 5 bases, the J end lost 6 bases, and 23 bases lay between the germline ends. CDR1 and CDR2 from the germline V gene are SQVTM and ANQGSEA. This CDR3 spans 16 amino acids. CDR3 in amino acids: CSVYSMAGTVGNEQFF. The CDR3 bases are TGCAGCGTTTATTCGATGGCGGGAACTGTCGGCAATGAGCAGTTCTTC.

The chain carries TRBV5-1 and TRBJ2-2; 10 positions agree with TRBD2. Germline loops: CDR1 SGHRS, CDR2 YFSETQ. Trimming cost V 0 bases and J 5 bases; bases outside gene matches: 7. CDR3 length: 17 residues. The chain's CDR3 is CASSLGPSGSVTGELFF. CDR3 bases: TGCGCCAGCAGCTTGGGGCCTAGCGGGAGTGTTACCGGGGAGCTGTTTTTT.

The chain joins TRBV2 to TRBJ2-1; no definite D call. Trimming removed 3 bases from V and 9 bases from J, with 15 bases in between. CDR3 length: 14 amino acids. CDR1 SNHLY and CDR2 FYNNEI come from the germline V gene. CDR3 nucleotides: TGTGCCAGCAGTGAGATGCGAAGTCTCGGTGAGCAGTTCTTC. Translated: CASSEMRSLGEQFF.

The chain employs TRBV4-2 and TRBJ1-1; D is ambiguous. Germline values: CDR1 LGHNA, CDR2 YNFKEQ. This CDR3 spans 15 amino acids. The ends were cut back, 1 base at V and 0 bases at J, with 9 bases in the middle. CDR3 region: CASSQGGRLNTEAFF. The CDR3 nucleotides are TGTGCCAGCAGCCAAGGAGGCAGATTGAACACTGAAGCTTTCTTT.

The DNA for the CDR3 is TGTGCCTGGAGTACCCCCGCCCCAGGGGGCTACGAGCAGTACTTC. As protein: CAWSTPAPGGYEQYF. The chain couples TRBV30 to TRBJ2-7; TRBD1 aligns across 7 bases. The CDR3 totals 15 residues. J gave up 3 bases and V 2 bases, and 10 bases lay outside the gene matches. From germline, CDR1 is GTSNPN and CDR2 SVGIG (reference sequence).

The chain joins TRBV20-1 to TRBJ2-3; TRBD1 matches 7 bases. The germline V gene has CDR1 DFQATT and CDR2 SNEGSKA (reference sequence). The CDR3 runs to 11 residues. V shed 5 bases and J 4 bases; nucleotides not matched to a gene: 0. The CDR3 DNA reads TGCAGTGCTGGGACAGCAGATACGCAGTATTTT. It translates to CSAGTADTQYF.

The chain recombines TRBV4-3 with TRBJ2-5; D ambiguous. Germline CDR1 is LGHNA and CDR2 is YSLEER. Between the trimmed V and J ends, which lost 4 bases and 11 bases, there was a span of 23 bases. This CDR3 region has 15 residues. The CDR3 DNA reads TGCGCCAGCAGCCCCCAAGGTATAGCTGGCACCTATCAGTACTTC. The encoded protein is CASSPQGIAGTYQYF.